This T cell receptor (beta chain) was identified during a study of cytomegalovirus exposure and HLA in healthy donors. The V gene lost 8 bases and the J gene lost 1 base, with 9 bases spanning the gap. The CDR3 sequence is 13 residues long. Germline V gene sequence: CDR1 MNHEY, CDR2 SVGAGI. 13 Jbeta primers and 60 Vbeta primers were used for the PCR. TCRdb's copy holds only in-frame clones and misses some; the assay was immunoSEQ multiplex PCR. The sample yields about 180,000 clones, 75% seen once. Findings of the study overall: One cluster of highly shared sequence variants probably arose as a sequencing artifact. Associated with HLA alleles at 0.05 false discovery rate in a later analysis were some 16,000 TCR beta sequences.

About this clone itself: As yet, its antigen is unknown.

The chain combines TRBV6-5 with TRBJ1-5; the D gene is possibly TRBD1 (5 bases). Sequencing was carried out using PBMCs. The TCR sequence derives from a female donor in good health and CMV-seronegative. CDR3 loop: CASATASNQPQHF. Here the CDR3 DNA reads TGTGCCAGCGCGACAGCGAGCAATCAGCCCCAGCATTTT.